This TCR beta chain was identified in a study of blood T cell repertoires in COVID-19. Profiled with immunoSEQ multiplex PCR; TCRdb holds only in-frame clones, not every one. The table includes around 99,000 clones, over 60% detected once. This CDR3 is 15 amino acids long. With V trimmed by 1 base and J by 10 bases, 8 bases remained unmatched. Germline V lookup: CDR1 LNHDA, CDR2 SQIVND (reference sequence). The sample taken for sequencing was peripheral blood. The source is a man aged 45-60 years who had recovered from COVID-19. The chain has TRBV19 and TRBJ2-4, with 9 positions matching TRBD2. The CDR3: CASSIGAAGGWIQYF. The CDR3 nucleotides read TGTGCCAGTAGTATAGGAGCGGCGGGGGGGTGGATTCAGTACTTC.